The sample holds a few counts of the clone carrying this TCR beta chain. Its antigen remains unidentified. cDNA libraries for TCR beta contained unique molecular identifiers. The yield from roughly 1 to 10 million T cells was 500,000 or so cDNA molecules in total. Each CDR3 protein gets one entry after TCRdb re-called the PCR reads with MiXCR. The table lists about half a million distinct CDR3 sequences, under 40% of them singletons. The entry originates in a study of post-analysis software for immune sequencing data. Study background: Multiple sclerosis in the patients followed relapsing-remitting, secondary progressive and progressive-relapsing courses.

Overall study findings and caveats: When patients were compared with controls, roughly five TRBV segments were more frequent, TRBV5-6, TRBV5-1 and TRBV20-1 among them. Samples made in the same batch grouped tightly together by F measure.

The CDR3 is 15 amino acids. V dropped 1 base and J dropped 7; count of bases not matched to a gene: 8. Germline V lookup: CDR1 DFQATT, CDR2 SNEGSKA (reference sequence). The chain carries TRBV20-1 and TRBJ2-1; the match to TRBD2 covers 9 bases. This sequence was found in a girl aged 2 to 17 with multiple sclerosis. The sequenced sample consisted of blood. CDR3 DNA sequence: TGCAGTGCTAGAGCCCTAGCGGGGTCCCTAAATGAGCAGTTCTTC. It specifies CSARALAGSLNEQFF.